This TCR beta chain derives from a study of spatial heterogeneity in lung cancer. The time point denotes: sample taken at primary tumor resection. Unsorted whole RNA samples from tumor, nontumor lung or frozen PBMC were sequenced. Study-level findings and limits: It was found that expanded intratumoral alpha and beta TCR counts tracked tumor mutation counts.

Germline loops: CDR1 LNHDA, CDR2 SQIVND (reference sequence). CDR3 length equals 14 residues. The germline V and J ends were trimmed by 8 bases and 10 bases, with 21 bases remaining between them. TCRdb fed the 5' RACE reads into MiXCR, producing one record per CDR3 protein. Here the sample spans 4,500 to 5,500 distinct CDR3 sequences, about 8.4% being singletons. This clonotype was detected ten times or more. What it recognizes is unknown. The V call is TRBV19, the J call TRBJ2-1, with D maybe TRBD1 (5 bases). This receptor was obtained from a female donor with early-stage non-small cell lung cancer. The starting material was lung tumor tissue, obtained at surgery. In DNA form, the CDR3 reads TGTGCCAGTGGGCCGAGGACGGACAAGAGGGAGCAGTTCTTC. Translated, it gives CASGPRTDKREQFF.